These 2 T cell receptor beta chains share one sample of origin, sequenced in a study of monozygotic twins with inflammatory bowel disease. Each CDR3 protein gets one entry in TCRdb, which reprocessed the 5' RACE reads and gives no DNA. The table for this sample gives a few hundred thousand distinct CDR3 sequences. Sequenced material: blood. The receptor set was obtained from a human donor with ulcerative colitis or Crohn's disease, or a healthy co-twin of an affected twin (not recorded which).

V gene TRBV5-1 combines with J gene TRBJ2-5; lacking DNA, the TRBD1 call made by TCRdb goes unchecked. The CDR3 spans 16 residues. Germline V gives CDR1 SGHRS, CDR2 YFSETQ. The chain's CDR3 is CASSVTPGTGGETQYF.

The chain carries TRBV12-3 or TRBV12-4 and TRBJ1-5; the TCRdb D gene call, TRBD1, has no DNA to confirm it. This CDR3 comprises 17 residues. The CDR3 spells CASSSRKGVRGNQPQHF.